A selection of T cell receptor beta chains follows, all from one sample in a study of cytomegalovirus exposure and HLA in healthy donors. Here immunoSEQ multiplex PCR was the method, and the copy in TCRdb shows in-frame clones only, minus some. The sample records about 170,000 clones, 65% to 85% being singletons. The specimen sequenced was PBMCs. The receptors shown here come from a woman between 45 and 65 years old in good health and CMV-seropositive. CDR3s include the opening cysteine and the closing phenylalanine or tryptophan. Fields, in order: clone size, D gene, J gene, V gene, CDR3 DNA, CDR3 protein. The D gene is left open where the match is weak. The size of a clone is reported for some rows only, either as once, few or many, or as a class for expanded clones.

size: few; D: -; J: TRBJ1-1; V: TRBV5-1; DNA: TGCGCCAGCAGCTTGAGTTGGGCGAACACTGAAGCTTTCTTT; CDR3: CASSLSWANTEAFF
size: -; D: TRBD2; J: TRBJ2-3; V: TRBV27; DNA: TGTGCCAGCAGTTCAGGTAGCGGGAGCACAGATACGCAGTATTTT; CDR3: CASSSGSGSTDTQYF
size: -; D: -; J: TRBJ2-5; V: TRBV2; DNA: TGTGCCAGCAGTCAACAAGAGACCCAGTACTTC; CDR3: CASSQQETQYF
size: -; D: TRBD1; J: TRBJ1-2; V: TRBV27; DNA: TGTGCCAGCAGCCCAGGACAGGGTTTCTATGGCTACATCTTC; CDR3: CASSPGQGFYGYIF
size: -; D: TRBD2; J: TRBJ2-1; V: TRBV4-2; DNA: TGTGCCAGCAGCCAAGTGGGTAGCGGGAGGGCCAATGAGCAGTTCTTC; CDR3: CASSQVGSGRANEQFF
size: -; D: TRBD2; J: TRBJ2-1; V: TRBV7-3; DNA: TGTGCCAGCAGCTCAATTGGGACTAGGGATAAGAATGAGCAGTTCTTC; CDR3: CASSSIGTRDKNEQFF
size: -; D: -; J: TRBJ1-1; V: TRBV7-8; DNA: TGTGCCAGCAGTGCACGGGAACTCGACCAGAACACTGAAGCTTTCTTT; CDR3: CASSARELDQNTEAFF
size: -; D: -; J: TRBJ2-1; V: TRBV25-1; DNA: TGTGCCAGCAGTGAAGTCGGATCGGGCCGGGACTACAATGAGCAGTTCTTC; CDR3: CASSEVGSGRDYNEQFF
size: -; D: -; J: TRBJ1-6; V: TRBV27; DNA: TGTGCCAGCAGCCCTGTGTGGGGCAGGTCACCCCTCCACTTT; CDR3: CASSPVWGRSPLHF
size: once; D: -; J: TRBJ1-2; V: TRBV29-1; DNA: TGCAGCGCCCCGACAGGAGTATATGGCTACACCTTC; CDR3: CSAPTGVYGYTF
size: -; D: -; J: TRBJ2-1; V: TRBV5-1; DNA: TGCGCCAGCAGCCGGGGGAGCCCGGGTTCGCCCGAGCGTAGGTTCTTC; CDR3: CASSRGSPGSPERRFF
size: -; D: -; J: TRBJ2-7; V: TRBV4-3; DNA: TGCGCCAGCAGCCAAGCAAACGGGATCTACGAGCAGTACTTC; CDR3: CASSQANGIYEQYF
size: -; D: TRBD1; J: TRBJ1-2; V: TRBV19; DNA: TGTGCCAGTAGTAGGACAGGGAACAACTATGGCTACACCTTC; CDR3: CASSRTGNNYGYTF
size: few; D: -; J: TRBJ1-5; V: TRBV28; DNA: TGTGCCAGTACGAATAGCGGTCAGCCCCAGCATTTT; CDR3: CASTNSGQPQHF